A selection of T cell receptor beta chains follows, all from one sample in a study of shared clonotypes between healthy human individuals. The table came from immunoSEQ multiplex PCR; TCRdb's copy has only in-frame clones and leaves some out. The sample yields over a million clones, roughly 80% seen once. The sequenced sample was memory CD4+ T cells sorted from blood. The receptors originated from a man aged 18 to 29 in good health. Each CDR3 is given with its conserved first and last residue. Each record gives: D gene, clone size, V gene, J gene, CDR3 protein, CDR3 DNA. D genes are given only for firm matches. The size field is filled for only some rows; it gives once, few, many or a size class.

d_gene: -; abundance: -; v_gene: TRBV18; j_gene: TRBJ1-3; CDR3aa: CASSPSQANSGNTIYF; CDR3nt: TGTGCCAGCTCACCGTCCCAGGCTAACTCTGGAAACACCATATATTTT
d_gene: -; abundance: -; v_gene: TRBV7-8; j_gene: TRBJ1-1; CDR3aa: CASRYATGPENTEAFF; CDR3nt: TGTGCCAGCAGGTACGCCACGGGTCCGGAGAACACTGAAGCTTTCTTT
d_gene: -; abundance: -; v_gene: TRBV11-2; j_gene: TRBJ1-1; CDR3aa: CASSLDGSMFEAFF; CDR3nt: TGTGCCAGCAGCTTAGATGGTAGTATGTTTGAAGCTTTCTTT
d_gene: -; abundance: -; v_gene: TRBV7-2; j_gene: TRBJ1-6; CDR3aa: CASSASGSKNSPLHF; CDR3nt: TGTGCCAGCAGCGCCTCCGGGTCCAAAAATTCACCCCTCCACTTT
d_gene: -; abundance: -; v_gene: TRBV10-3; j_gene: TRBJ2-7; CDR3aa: CAIGSPGSYEQYF; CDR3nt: TGTGCCATCGGGTCCCCAGGGTCCTACGAGCAGTACTTC
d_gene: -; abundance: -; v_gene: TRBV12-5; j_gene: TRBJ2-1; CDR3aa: CASLAFKFF; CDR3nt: TGTGCTAGCCTAGCATTTAAGTTCTTC
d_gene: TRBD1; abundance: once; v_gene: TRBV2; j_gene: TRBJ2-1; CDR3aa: CASSRQGSYNEQFF; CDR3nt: TGTGCCAGCAGTCGACAGGGGTCCTACAATGAGCAGTTCTTC
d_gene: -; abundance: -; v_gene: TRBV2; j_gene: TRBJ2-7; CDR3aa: CASSQGRGKTYEQYF; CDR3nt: TGTGCCAGCAGTCAGGGACGGGGGAAAACCTACGAGCAGTACTTC
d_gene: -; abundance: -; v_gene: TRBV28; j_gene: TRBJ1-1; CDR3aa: CASDRQSNTEAFF; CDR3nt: TGTGCCAGCGACCGGCAATCGAACACTGAAGCTTTCTTT
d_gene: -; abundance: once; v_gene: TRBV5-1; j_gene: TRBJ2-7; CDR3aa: CASRGTASSYEQYF; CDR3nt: TGCGCCAGCAGGGGGACTGCGAGCTCCTACGAGCAGTACTTC
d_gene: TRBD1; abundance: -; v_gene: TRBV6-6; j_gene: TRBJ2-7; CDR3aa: CASSLLDRAGEQYF; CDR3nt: TGTGCCAGCAGTCTACTGGACAGGGCGGGCGAGCAGTACTTC
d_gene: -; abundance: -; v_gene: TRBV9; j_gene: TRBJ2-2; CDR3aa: CASTSGEGWTGELFF; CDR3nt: TGTGCCAGCACCTCAGGGGAGGGCTGGACCGGGGAGCTGTTTTTT
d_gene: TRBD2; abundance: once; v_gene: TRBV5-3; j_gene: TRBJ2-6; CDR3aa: CARSLADSRGTTGANVLTF; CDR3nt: TGTGCCAGAAGCTTGGCCGATAGTCGCGGGACTACTGGGGCCAACGTCCTGACTTTC
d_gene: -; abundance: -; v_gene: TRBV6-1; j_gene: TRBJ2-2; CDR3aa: CASSAQGNTGELFF; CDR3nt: TGTGCCAGCAGTGCACAGGGAAACACCGGGGAGCTGTTTTTT
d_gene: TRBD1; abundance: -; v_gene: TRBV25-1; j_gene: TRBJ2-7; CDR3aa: CASSSTGARYEQYF; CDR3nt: TGTGCCAGCAGTTCTACAGGGGCGCGCTACGAGCAGTACTTC
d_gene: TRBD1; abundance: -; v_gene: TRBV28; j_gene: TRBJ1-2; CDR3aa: CASSKGGTVFLAGYGYTF; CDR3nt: TGTGCCAGCAGTAAAGGTGGGACAGTGTTCTTAGCGGGCTATGGCTACACCTTC
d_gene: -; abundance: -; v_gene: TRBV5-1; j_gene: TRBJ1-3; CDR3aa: CASTPGAGSGNTIYF; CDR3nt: TGCGCCAGCACCCCAGGTGCAGGGTCTGGAAACACCATATATTTT
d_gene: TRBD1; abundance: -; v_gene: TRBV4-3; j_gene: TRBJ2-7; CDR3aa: CASSLGQGAEYEQYF; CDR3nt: TGCGCCAGCAGCTTGGGACAGGGGGCGGAATACGAGCAGTACTTC
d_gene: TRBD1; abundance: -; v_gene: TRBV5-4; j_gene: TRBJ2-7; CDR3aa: CASSLGGQRSYEQYF; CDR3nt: TGTGCCAGCAGCTTGGGGGGACAGCGGTCCTACGAGCAGTACTTC
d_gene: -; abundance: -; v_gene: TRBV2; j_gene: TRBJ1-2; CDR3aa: CASSRFTGYTF; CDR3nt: TGTGCCAGCAGTCGTTTCACTGGCTACACCTTC
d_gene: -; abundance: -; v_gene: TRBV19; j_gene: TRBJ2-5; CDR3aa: CASSIGGSYQETQYF; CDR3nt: TGTGCCAGTAGTATTGGCGGGTCGTACCAAGAGACCCAGTACTTC
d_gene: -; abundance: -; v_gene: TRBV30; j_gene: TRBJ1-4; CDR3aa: CAWSPPGLINEKLFF; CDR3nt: TGTGCCTGGAGCCCACCGGGACTCATTAATGAAAAACTGTTTTTT
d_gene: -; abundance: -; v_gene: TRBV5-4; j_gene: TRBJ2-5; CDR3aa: CASSLGGGETQYF; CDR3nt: TGTGCCAGCAGCTTGGGAGGGGGAGAGACCCAGTACTTC
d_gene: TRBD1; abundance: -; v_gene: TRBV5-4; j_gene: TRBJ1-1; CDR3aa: CASSRTGVGMNTEAFF; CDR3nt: TGTGCCAGCAGCCGCACAGGGGTCGGAATGAACACTGAAGCTTTCTTT
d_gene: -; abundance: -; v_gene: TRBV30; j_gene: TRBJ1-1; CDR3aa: CAWSNGGNTEAFF; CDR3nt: TGTGCCTGGAGTAACGGAGGGAACACTGAAGCTTTCTTT